Shown below are 21 T cell receptor beta chains from a single sample sequenced in a study of blood T cell repertoires in COVID-19. The repertoire was sequenced with immunoSEQ multiplex PCR; TCRdb's copy has only in-frame clones and lacks some. Of 290,000 or so clones listed, roughly 86% are singletons. Sequenced sample: PBMCs or T cells enriched from blood (not recorded which). These receptors were taken from a woman between 18 and 29 years old who had recovered from COVID-19.

This sequence joins TRBV4-2 and TRBJ2-2; 7 nucleotides agree with TRBD2. CDR1 and CDR2 (germline): LGHNA, YNFKEQ. The V segment lost 8 bases and the J segment 1 base; nucleotides outside the gene matches: 7. This CDR3 is 15 amino acids long. In DNA, the CDR3 is TGTGCCAGCGGTCTAGCGGTTCAGAACACCGGGGAGCTGTTTTTT. It translates to CASGLAVQNTGELFF.

This clone was picked up one time. V is TRBV15 and J is TRBJ2-7, with D perhaps TRBD1 (6 bases). Looked up from germline, CDR1 is LNHNV and CDR2 is YYDKDF (reference sequence). This CDR3 contains 15 residues. Trimming pared 0 bases from V and 5 bases from J, leaving 14 bases between. The CDR3 here is CATSRDITGINEQYF. The CDR3 region has the DNA TGTGCCACCAGCAGAGATATCACAGGGATAAACGAGCAGTACTTC.

The gene calls are TRBV5-1 and TRBJ2-5, with 13 bases matching TRBD2. Germline CDR1 and CDR2: SGHRS and YFSETQ. V lost 3 bases to trimming and J lost 5 bases; unmatched junction nucleotides: 1. This CDR3 has 14 residues. CDR3 bases: TGCGCCAGCAGCTCGACTAGCGGGGGGGAGACCCAGTACTTC. This sequence encodes CASSSTSGGETQYF.

The rearrangement uses TRBV4-1 and TRBJ2-3, with 13 bases that match TRBD2. The J segment lost 3 bases and the V segment lost 3 bases, leaving 6 bases of the junction unmatched. Germline lookup yields CDR1 MGHRA and CDR2 YSYEKL. The CDR3 contains 17 residues. As DNA, the CDR3 is TGCGCCAGCAGCCAGACTCGGACTAGCGGGAGAACAGATACGCAGTATTTT. Its protein product is CASSQTRTSGRTDTQYF.

The chain is built from TRBV30 and TRBJ1-2, with D maybe TRBD1 (5 bases). The CDR3 totals 13 residues. V was cut by 4 bases and J by 3 bases, with 12 bases left in between. Germline V gene lookup returns CDR1 GTSNPN and CDR2 SVGIG (reference sequence). The CDR3 nucleotides read TGTGCCTGGAAGGAGGGCAGGGACTATGGCTACACCTTC. Protein sequence: CAWKEGRDYGYTF. Full variable domain (missing parts from reference TRBV30 and TRBJ1-2): SQTIHQWPATLVQPVGSPLSLECTVEGTSNPNLYWYRQAAGRGLQLLFYSVGIGQISSEVPQNLSASRPQDRQFILSSKKLLLSDSGFYLCAWKEGRDYGYTFGSGTRLTVV.

V is TRBV29-1 and J is TRBJ2-1; D might be TRBD1 (6 bases). CDR1 is SQVTM and CDR2 is ANQGSEA in the germline V gene. Deletions cut 6 bases from V and 7 bases from J, with 10 bases between. The CDR3 has 11 residues. The CDR3 here is CSVTGYNEQFF. CDR3 DNA: TGCAGCGTAACAGGGTATAATGAGCAGTTCTTC.

The table lists this clone with a few counts. CDR3 residues: CASSLQVSNTEAFF. The CDR3 nucleotides read TGCGCCAGCAGCTTGCAGGTATCGAACACTGAAGCTTTCTTT. The chain recombines TRBV5-1 with TRBJ1-1; no reliable D call. The germline CDR1 and CDR2 sequences are SGHRS and YFSETQ. Trimming removed 1 base at V and 1 base at J, with 8 bases between. This CDR3 is 14 amino acids long.

The chain recombines TRBV7-2 with TRBJ1-4, with D possibly being TRBD1 (6 bases). This CDR3 spans 15 amino acids. Germline CDR1 is SGHTA and CDR2 is FQGNSA. Trimming cost V 1 base and J 7 bases, with 13 bases left between them. The CDR3 sequence is CASSLEGHNTEKLFF. In DNA, the CDR3 is TGTGCCAGCAGCTTAGAGGGACATAACACTGAAAAACTGTTTTTT.

This chain uses TRBV5-4 with TRBJ1-1; 8 positions agree with TRBD1. CDR3 length: 15 amino acids. CDR1 and CDR2 from the germline V gene are SGHNT and YYREEE (reference sequence). V lost 4 bases to trimming and J lost 1 base; unmatched junction nucleotides: 6. The CDR3 here is CASSSTGTGNTEAFF. The CDR3 DNA sequence: TGTGCCAGCAGCAGCACCGGGACAGGGAACACTGAAGCTTTCTTT.

This clone has just one count. This chain uses TRBV6-1 with TRBJ1-5; 9 nucleotides match TRBD1. V trimming: 4 bases; J trimming: 4 bases; junction bases outside the gene matches: 17. The CDR3 spans 19 residues. Germline CDR1 MNHNS, CDR2 SASEGT. CDR3 sequence (DNA): TGTGCCAGCAGTGCCGGGACAGGGCGCTGGGACGTAATAAATCAGCCCCAGCATTTT. The encoded protein is CASSAGTGRWDVINQPQHF.

On this clone: This CDR3 is also generated by other DNA sequences in the sample. This rearrangement joins TRBV10-1 to TRBJ1-6; D possibly corresponds to TRBD1 (6 bases). Per germline, CDR1 WNHNN and CDR2 SYGVQD (reference sequence). With 0 bases removed from V and 7 bases from J, the gap between germline ends came to 10 bases. The CDR3 has 15 residues. For the CDR3, the DNA is TGCGCCAGCAGTGAGTCCCGGACAGAGAATTCACCCCTCCACTTT. Its translation is CASSESRTENSPLHF.

This chain joins TRBV6-6 and TRBJ2-7; tentatively, D is TRBD1 (6 bases). The V end lost 4 bases, the J end lost 4 bases, and 11 bases lay between the germline ends. Germline V lookup: CDR1 MNHNY, CDR2 SVGAGI (reference sequence). The CDR3 is 13 residues long. CDR3 nucleotide sequence: TGTGCCAGCAGTTCCCAGGGACATTACGAGCAGTACTTC. Its translation is CASSSQGHYEQYF.

V is TRBV6-5 and J is TRBJ1-4, with D possibly being TRBD1 (6 bases). The CDR3 length is 15 residues. Deletions cut 6 bases from V and 8 bases from J, with 19 bases between. Germline CDR1 MNHEY, CDR2 SVGAGI. The CDR3 here is CASSLFSGVGEKLFF. Written as DNA, the CDR3 is TGTGCCAGCAGCCTTTTTTCAGGGGTAGGAGAAAAACTGTTTTTT.

A few counts support this clone. J is TRBJ2-1 and V is TRBV5-6; 7 nucleotides align to TRBD1. This CDR3 has 15 residues. After removal of 1 base from V and 2 bases from J, the junction contained 3 bases not matched to a gene. CDR1 and CDR2 (germline): SGHDT, YYEEEE. CDR3 sequence (DNA): TGTGCCAGCAGCTTGTGGGACAGACCCTACAATGAGCAGTTCTTC. This codes for CASSLWDRPYNEQFF.

The V and J genes are TRBV3-1 (or the pseudogene TRBV3-2) and TRBJ2-3; 10 bases are shared with TRBD1. The CDR3 has 15 amino acids. CDR1 is LGHDT, CDR2 YNNKEL, per germline (reference sequence). The junction had 5 bases not matched to a gene; V was cut back by 4 bases and J by 4 bases. CDR3 in DNA: TGTGCCAGCAGCCGTCGGGGACAGGGGTCAGATACGCAGTATTTT. This codes for CASSRRGQGSDTQYF.

This chain links TRBV5-1 with TRBJ2-1; 10 bases align to TRBD1. This CDR3 is 16 amino acids long. Germline V CDR1 and CDR2: SGHRS, YFSETQ. Losses at the gene ends were 3 bases for V and 2 bases for J; bases not matched to a gene: 5. This CDR3 reads CASSWGTGVTYNEQFF. The CDR3 DNA is TGCGCCAGCAGCTGGGGGACAGGGGTTACCTACAATGAGCAGTTCTTC.

The genes are TRBV28 and TRBJ1-5; 8 nucleotides line up with TRBD1. The J segment lost 1 base and the V segment lost 6 bases, leaving 8 bases of the junction unmatched. There are 16 residues in the CDR3. From germline, CDR1 is MDHEN and CDR2 SYDVKM. The CDR3 nucleotides are TGTGCCAGCAGGTCGGGGGGACAGGCCAGCAATCAGCCCCAGCATTTT. Its protein product is CASRSGGQASNQPQHF.

The genes are TRBV10-3 and TRBJ2-1; 9 bases are a match to TRBD2. The CDR3 loop spans 15 amino acids. The V gene's germline CDR1 is ENHRY and CDR2 SYGVKD. J lost 6 bases, V lost 5 bases, and 8 bases had no gene match. The CDR3 is CAISKPGLATNEQFF. CDR3 sequence (DNA): TGTGCCATCAGTAAACCGGGACTAGCTACCAATGAGCAGTTCTTC.

V and J are TRBV28 and TRBJ2-7, with 7 bases identical to TRBD1. The germline V gene has CDR1 MDHEN and CDR2 SYDVKM. J lost 2 bases, V lost 9 bases, and 7 bases had no gene match. This CDR3 has 13 residues. CDR3 sequence: CASRKGAAYEQYF. The CDR3 DNA sequence: TGTGCCAGTAGAAAGGGGGCCGCCTACGAGCAGTACTTC. The variable domain in full, completed from reference TRBV28 and TRBJ2-7, reads DVKVTQSSRYLVKRTGEKVFLECVQDMDHENMFWYRQDPGLGLRLIYFSYDVKMKEKGDIPEGYSVSREKKERFSLILESASTNQTSMYLCASRKGAAYEQYFGPGTRLTVT.

The chain has TRBV27 and TRBJ2-1; 7 bases align to TRBD2. The CDR3 is 15 residues long. V gave up 2 bases and J gave up 4 bases; unmatched junction bases: 5. Germline V gene lookup returns CDR1 MNHEY and CDR2 SMNVEV (reference sequence). The CDR3 nucleotides read TGTGCCAGCAGTTTAGGCGGGAGCCTTTACAATGAGCAGTTCTTC. This translates into CASSLGGSLYNEQFF.

The J gene is TRBJ1-1, the V gene TRBV9, with D perhaps TRBD1 (5 bases). Per the germline V gene, CDR1 is SGDLS and CDR2 is YYNGEE. This CDR3 is built from 14 residues. Trimming removed 4 bases at V and 4 bases at J, with 14 bases between. The CDR3 sequence is CASSPPKGFTEAFF. In DNA, the CDR3 is TGTGCCAGCAGCCCCCCCAAGGGGTTCACTGAAGCTTTCTTT.